This T cell receptor (beta chain) was sequenced during a study of cytotoxic CD8 clonotypes in ibrutinib-treated CLL. Study-level information: Specimens for response were gathered following a median 12 months of therapy, spanning 6 to 36.

Overall study findings and caveats: Increased clonality at ibrutinib response gave way to a return toward baseline at progression. Exceeding age-matched healthy donors, baseline clonality also tracked the counts of circulating CD8+ T cells.

Repertoires were generated with immunoSEQ multiplex PCR, while TCRdb's copy carries only in-frame clones and drops some. The sample consists of 150,000 or so clones, roughly four fifths of them appearing once. This CDR3 contains 13 residues. The V gene lost 5 bases and the J gene lost 0 bases, with 7 bases spanning the gap. Germline loops: CDR1 MNHNS, CDR2 SASEGT. This clone has more than one count but fewer than ten. What it binds is unknown. The sequence was obtained from a human donor with chronic lymphocytic leukemia. V gene TRBV6-1 combines with J gene TRBJ1-1; D perhaps matches TRBD1 (5 bases). Sequenced here: PBMCs, sampled after 24 months of ibrutinib treatment. The CDR3: CASSSGMNTEAFF. CDR3 sequence (DNA): TGTGCCAGCAGTTCAGGGATGAACACTGAAGCTTTCTTT.